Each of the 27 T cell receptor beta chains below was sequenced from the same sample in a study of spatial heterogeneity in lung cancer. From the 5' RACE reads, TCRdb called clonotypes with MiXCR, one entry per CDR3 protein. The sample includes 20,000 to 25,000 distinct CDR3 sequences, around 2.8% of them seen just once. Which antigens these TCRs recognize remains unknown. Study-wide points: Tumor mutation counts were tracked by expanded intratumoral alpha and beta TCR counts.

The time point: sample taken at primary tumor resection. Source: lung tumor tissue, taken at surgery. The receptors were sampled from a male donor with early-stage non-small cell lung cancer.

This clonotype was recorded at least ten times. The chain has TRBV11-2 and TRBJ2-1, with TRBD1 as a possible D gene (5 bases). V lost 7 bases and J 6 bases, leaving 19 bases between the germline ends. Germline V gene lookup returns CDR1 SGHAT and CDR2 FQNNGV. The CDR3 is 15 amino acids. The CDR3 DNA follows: TGTGCCAGCACCATCCAAGGGGTATCCGGCAATGAGCAGTTCTTC. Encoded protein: CASTIQGVSGNEQFF.

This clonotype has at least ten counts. The CDR3 spells CSARVATSGTYEQYF. CDR3 DNA sequence: TGCAGTGCTAGAGTGGCGACTAGCGGCACCTACGAGCAGTACTTC. This chain links TRBV20-1 with TRBJ2-7; 9 bases match TRBD2. Germline V gene lookup returns CDR1 DFQATT and CDR2 SNEGSKA (reference sequence). V lost 1 base and J lost 2; bases outside the gene matches: 6. The CDR3 length is 15 residues.

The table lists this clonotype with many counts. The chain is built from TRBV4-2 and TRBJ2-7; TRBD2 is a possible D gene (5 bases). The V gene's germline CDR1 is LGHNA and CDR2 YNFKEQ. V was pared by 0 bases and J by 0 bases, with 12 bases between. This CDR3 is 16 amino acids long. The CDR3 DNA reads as TGTGCCAGCAGCCAAGATTACGGGGAGCCCTCCTACGAGCAGTACTTC. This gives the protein CASSQDYGEPSYEQYF.

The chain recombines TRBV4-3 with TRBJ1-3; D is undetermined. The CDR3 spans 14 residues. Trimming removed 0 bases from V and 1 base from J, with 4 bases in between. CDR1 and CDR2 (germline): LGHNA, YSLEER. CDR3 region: CASSQDDSGNTIYF. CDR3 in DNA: TGCGCCAGCAGCCAAGACGATTCTGGAAACACCATATATTTT.

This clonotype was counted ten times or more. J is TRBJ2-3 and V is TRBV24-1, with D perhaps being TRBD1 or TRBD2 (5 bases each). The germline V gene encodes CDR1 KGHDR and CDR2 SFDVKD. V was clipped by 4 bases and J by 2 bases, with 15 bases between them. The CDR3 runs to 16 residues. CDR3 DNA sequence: TGTGCCACCAGTGAGGGGACCAAGAAGTTCACAGATACGCAGTATTTT. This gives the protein CATSEGTKKFTDTQYF.

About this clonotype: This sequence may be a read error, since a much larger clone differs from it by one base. CDR3 bases: TGTGCCAGCAGCCAAAGATGGTCTGCAACTAATGAAAAACTGTTTTTT. Its protein product is CASSQRWSATNEKLFF. The chain has TRBV3-1 and TRBJ1-4; D not resolved. Trimming took off 2 bases at V and 0 bases at J, with 10 bases between the two ends. The CDR3 consists of 16 residues. Germline CDR1 and CDR2: LGHDT and YNNKEL (reference sequence).

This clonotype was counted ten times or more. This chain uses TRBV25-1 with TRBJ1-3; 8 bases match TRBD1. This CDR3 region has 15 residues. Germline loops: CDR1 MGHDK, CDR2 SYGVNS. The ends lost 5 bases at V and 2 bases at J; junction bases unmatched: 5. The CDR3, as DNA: TGTGCCAGCAGTTCCACGACAGGGGCTGGAAACACCATATATTTT. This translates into CASSSTTGAGNTIYF.

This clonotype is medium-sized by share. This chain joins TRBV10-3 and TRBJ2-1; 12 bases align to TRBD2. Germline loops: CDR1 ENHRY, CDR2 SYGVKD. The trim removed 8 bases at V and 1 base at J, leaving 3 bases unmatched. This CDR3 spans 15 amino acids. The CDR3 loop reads CAIQGTSGSYNEQFF. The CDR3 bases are TGTGCCATCCAGGGGACTAGCGGGTCCTACAATGAGCAGTTCTTC.

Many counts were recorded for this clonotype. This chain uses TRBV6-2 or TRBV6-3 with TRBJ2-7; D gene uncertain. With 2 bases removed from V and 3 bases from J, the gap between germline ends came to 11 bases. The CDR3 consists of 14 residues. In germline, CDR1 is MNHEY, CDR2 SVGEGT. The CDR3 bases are TGTGCCAGCAGTTACGGGCAGGCGTACTACGAGCAGTACTTC. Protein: CASSYGQAYYEQYF.

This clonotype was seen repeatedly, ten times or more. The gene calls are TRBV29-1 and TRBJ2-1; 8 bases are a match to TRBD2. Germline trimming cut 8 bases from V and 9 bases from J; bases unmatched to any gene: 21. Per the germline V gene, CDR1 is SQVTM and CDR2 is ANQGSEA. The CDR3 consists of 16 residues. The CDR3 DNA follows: TGCAGCACTGGCCCTCGGATCACTAGCGGTCGCGGTGAGCAGTTCTTC. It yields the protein CSTGPRITSGRGEQFF.

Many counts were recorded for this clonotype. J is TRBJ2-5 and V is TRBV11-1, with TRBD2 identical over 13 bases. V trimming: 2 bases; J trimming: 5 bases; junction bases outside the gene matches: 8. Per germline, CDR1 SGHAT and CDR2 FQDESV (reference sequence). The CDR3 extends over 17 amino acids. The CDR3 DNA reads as TGTGCCAGCAGCTTAAATTCCGGGACTAGCGGGATGGAGACCCAGTACTTC. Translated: CASSLNSGTSGMETQYF.

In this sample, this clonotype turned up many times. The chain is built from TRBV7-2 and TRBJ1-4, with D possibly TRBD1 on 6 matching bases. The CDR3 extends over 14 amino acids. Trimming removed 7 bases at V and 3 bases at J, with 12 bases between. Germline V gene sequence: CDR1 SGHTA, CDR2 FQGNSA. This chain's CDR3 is CASTLQGPNEKLFF. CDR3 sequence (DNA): TGTGCCAGCACCCTACAGGGTCCTAATGAAAAACTGTTTTTT. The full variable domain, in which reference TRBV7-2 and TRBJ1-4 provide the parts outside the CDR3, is GAGVSQSPSNKVTEKGKDVELRCDPISGHTALYWYRQSLGQGLEFLIYFQGNSAPDKSGLPSDRFSAERTGGSVSTLTIQRTQQEDSAVYLCASTLQGPNEKLFFGSGTQLSVL.

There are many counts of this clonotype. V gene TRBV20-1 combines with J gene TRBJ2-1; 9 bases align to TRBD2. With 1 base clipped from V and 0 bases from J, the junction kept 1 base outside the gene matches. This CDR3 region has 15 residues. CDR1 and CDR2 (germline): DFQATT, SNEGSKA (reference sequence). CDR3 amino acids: CSARGSGSSYNEQFF. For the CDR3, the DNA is TGCAGTGCTAGAGGTAGCGGGAGCTCCTACAATGAGCAGTTCTTC.

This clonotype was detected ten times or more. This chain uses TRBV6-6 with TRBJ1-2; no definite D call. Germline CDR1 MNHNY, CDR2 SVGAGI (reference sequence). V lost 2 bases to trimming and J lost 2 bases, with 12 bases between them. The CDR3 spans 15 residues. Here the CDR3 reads CASSYGQNLNYGYTF. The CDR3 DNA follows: TGTGCCAGCAGTTACGGGCAGAACCTCAACTATGGCTACACCTTC.

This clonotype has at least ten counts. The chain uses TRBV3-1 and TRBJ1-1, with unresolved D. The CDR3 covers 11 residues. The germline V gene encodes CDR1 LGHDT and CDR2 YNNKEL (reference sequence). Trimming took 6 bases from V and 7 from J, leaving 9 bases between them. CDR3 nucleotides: TGTGCCAGCAGGCACGAACGTGAAGCTTTCTTT. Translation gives CASRHEREAFF.

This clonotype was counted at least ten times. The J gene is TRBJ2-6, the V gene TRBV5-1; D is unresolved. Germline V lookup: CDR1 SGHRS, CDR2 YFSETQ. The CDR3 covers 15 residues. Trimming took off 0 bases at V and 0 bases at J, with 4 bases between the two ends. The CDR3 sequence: CASSLGSSGANVLTF. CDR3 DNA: TGCGCCAGCAGCTTGGGTTCCTCTGGGGCCAACGTCCTGACTTTC.

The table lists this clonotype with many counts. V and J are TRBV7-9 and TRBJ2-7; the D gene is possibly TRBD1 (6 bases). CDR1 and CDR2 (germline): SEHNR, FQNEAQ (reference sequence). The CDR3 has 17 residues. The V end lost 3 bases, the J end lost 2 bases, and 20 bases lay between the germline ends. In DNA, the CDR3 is TGTGCCAGCAGCTTCGGGACCGGCGTAGGGGGAACCTACGAGCAGTACTTC. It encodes CASSFGTGVGGTYEQYF.

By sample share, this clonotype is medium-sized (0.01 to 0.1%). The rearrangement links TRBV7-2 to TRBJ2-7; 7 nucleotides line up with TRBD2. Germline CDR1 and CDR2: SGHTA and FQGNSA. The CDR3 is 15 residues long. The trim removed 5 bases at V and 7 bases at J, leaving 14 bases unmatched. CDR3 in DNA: TGTGCCAGCAGCACCCCCCAGCGGGGACCTCTGGAGCAGTACTTC. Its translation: CASSTPQRGPLEQYF.

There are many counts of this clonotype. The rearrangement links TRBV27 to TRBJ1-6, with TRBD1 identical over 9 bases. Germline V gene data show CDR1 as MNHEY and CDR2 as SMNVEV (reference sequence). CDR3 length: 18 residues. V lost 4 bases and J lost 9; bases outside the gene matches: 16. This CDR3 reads CASSSPGQGGRVGSPLHF. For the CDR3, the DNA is TGTGCCAGCAGTTCTCCGGGACAGGGCGGAAGAGTGGGTTCACCCCTCCACTTT.

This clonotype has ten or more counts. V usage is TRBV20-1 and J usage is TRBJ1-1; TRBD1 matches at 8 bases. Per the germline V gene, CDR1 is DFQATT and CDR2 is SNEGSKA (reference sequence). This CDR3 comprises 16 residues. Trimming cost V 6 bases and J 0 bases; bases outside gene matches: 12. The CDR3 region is CSARRTGRGLNTEAFF. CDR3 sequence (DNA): TGCAGTGCACGTAGGACAGGGAGGGGGTTGAACACTGAAGCTTTCTTT.

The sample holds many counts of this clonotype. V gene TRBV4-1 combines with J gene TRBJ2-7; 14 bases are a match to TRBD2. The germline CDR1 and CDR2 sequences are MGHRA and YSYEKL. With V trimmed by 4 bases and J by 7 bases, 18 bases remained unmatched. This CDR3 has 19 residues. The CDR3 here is CASSRGGLAGGPNTLEQYF. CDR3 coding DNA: TGCGCCAGCAGCCGGGGTGGACTAGCGGGAGGCCCTAACACCCTAGAGCAGTACTTC.

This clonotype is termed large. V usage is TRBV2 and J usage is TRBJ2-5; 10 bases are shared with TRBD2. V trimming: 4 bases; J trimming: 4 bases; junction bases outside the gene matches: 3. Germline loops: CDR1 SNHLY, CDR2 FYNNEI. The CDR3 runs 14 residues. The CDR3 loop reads CASSVRTSGETQYF. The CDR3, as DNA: TGTGCCAGCAGTGTTAGGACTAGCGGAGAGACCCAGTACTTC.

In DNA, the CDR3 is TGTGCCAGCAGGGACGGTGGGGTTCCTCAAGAGACCCAGTACTTC. This encodes CASRDGGVPQETQYF. The V call is TRBV6-5, the J call TRBJ2-5; D unclear. The CDR3 spans 15 residues. CDR1 is MNHEY, CDR2 SVGAGI, per germline. Deletions cut 6 bases from V and 2 bases from J, with 16 bases between.

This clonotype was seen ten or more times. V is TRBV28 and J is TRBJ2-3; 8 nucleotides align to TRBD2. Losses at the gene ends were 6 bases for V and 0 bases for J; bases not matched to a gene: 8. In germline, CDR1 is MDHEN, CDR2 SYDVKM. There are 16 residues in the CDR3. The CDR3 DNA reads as TGTGCCAGCAGCAGTCGATCTAGCGGGAGCACAGATACGCAGTATTTT. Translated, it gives CASSSRSSGSTDTQYF.

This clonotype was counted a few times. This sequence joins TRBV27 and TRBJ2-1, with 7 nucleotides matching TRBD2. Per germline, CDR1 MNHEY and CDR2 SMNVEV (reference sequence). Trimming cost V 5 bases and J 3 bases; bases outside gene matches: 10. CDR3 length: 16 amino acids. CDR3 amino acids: CASSPVSGIVYNEQFF. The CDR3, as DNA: TGTGCCAGCAGTCCAGTAAGCGGGATTGTCTACAATGAGCAGTTCTTC.

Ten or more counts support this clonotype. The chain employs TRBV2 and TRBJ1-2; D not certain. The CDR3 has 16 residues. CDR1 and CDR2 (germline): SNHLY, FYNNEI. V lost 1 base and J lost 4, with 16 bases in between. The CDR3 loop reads CASSEGYSSLFYGYTF. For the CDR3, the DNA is TGTGCCAGCAGTGAAGGCTACTCGAGCCTCTTCTATGGCTACACCTTC.

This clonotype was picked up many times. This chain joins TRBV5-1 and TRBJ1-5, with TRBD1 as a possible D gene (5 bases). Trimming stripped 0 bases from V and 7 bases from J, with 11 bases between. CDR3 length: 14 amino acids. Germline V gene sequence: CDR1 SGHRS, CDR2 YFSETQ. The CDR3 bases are TGCGCCAGCAGCTTGGGGGGCCCCAACCAGCCCCAGCATTTT. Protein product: CASSLGGPNQPQHF.